This is a list of T cell receptor beta chains from one sample in a study of cytotoxic CD8 clonotypes in ibrutinib-treated CLL. Produced via immunoSEQ multiplex PCR; TCRdb's table is partial and in-frame only. The sample includes about 270,000 clones, roughly four fifths of them seen just once. The sequencing here drew on PBMCs, taken at disease progression, from a patient treated with ibrutinib. The receptors here all came from a human donor with chronic lymphocytic leukemia. CDR3s include the opening cysteine and the closing phenylalanine or tryptophan. The order of the fields is D gene, V gene, clone size, J gene, CDR3 DNA, CDR3 protein. A D gene is named only where the DNA matches it firmly. Only some rows state a clone size, as once, few, many or a class for expanded clones.

-	TRBV5-1	-	TRBJ1-4	TGCGCCAGCAGCCTGGGAAACCGTGGTAGTAGGGAAAAACTGTTTTTT	CASSLGNRGSREKLFF
TRBD1	TRBV28	-	TRBJ1-5	TGTGCCAGCAGATTTTGGCGGACAGGGGGTTCTCAGCCCCAGCATTTT	CASRFWRTGGSQPQHF
-	TRBV6-1	-	TRBJ2-1	TGTGCCAGCAGTGAAGGACTGGTACTAGGCCCCCTTTACAATGAGCAGTTCTTC	CASSEGLVLGPLYNEQFF
-	TRBV28	-	TRBJ2-3	TGTGCCAGCAGTCAGCGACCGGATACGCAGTATTTT	CASSQRPDTQYF
TRBD2	TRBV7-9	once	TRBJ2-7	TGTGCCAGCAGACAGACTAGCGAAGGCCCCTACGAGCAGTACTTC	CASRQTSEGPYEQYF
-	TRBV10-3	few	TRBJ2-7	TGTGCCATCAGTGGTCGACAGCGTTCCTCCTACGAGCAGTACTTC	CAISGRQRSSYEQYF
-	TRBV19	few	TRBJ2-7	TGTGCCAGTAGTAGCCCAGGACCCTACGAGCAGTACTTC	CASSSPGPYEQYF
-	TRBV11-2	-	TRBJ2-4	TGTGCCAGCAGCTCGGTCCGGGAGCGCGGCATTCAGTACTTC	CASSSVRERGIQYF
-	TRBV6-1	-	TRBJ2-1	TGTGCCAGCAGTGAAGTTGTTGTCGGGGGACTGGGGCCTTACAATGAGCAGTTCTTC	CASSEVVVGGLGPYNEQFF
-	TRBV28	-	TRBJ1-1	TGTGCCAGCAGCCGAGGAGGGAATCGGAACACTGAAGCTTTCTTT	CASSRGGNRNTEAFF
-	TRBV5-6	-	TRBJ1-4	TGTGCCAGCAGTGGGGGCACCTGGGGTGAAAAACTGTTTTTT	CASSGGTWGEKLFF
TRBD1	TRBV13	-	TRBJ1-1	TGTGCCAGCAGTCCTGACAGGGTCATTGGTGAAGCTTTCTTT	CASSPDRVIGEAFF
-	TRBV28	-	TRBJ2-1	TGTGCCAGCAGTTCAGGGGGGGCCGGGCGCAATGAGCAGTTCTTC	CASSSGGAGRNEQFF
-	TRBV9	-	TRBJ2-3	TGTGCCAGCAGCGTACCGGCTAACCCACGCGAGGGGGACGGCACAGATACGCAGTATTTT	CASSVPANPREGDGTDTQYF